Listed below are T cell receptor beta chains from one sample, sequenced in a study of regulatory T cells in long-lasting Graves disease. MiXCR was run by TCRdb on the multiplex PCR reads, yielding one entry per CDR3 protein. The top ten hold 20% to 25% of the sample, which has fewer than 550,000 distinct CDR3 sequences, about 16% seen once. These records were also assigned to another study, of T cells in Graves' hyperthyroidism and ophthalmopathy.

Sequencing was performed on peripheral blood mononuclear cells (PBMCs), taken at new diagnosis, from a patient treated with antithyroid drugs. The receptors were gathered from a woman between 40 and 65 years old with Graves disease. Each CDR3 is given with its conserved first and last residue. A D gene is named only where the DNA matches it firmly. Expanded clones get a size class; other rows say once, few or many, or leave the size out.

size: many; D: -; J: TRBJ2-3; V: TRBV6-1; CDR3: CASSERRLGLTDTQYF; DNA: TGTGCCAGCAGTGAACGAAGGCTAGGTCTCACAGATACGCAGTATTTT
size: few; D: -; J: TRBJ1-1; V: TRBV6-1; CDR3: CASTPLQNTEAFF; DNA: TGTGCCAGCACCCCCTTACAGAACACTGAAGCTTTCTTT
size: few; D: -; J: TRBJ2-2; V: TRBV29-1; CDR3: CSVEDNDISGELFF; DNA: TGCAGCGTTGAAGATAACGACATTTCCGGGGAGCTGTTTTTT
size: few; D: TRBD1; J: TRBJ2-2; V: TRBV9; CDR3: CASSARDRETGELFF; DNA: TGTGCCAGCAGCGCTCGGGACAGGGAGACCGGGGAGCTGTTTTTT
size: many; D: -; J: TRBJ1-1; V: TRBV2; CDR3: CASRADPPTEAFF; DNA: TGTGCCAGCAGGGCCGACCCCCCCACTGAAGCTTTCTTT
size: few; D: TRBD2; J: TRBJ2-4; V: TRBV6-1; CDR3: CASSGLAGAPLAKNIQYF; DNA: TGTGCCAGCAGTGGTCTAGCGGGGGCCCCCCTAGCCAAAAACATTCAGTACTTC
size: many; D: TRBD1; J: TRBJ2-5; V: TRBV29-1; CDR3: CSVRTGGQETQYF; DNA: TGCAGCGTGCGGACAGGGGGACAAGAGACCCAGTACTTC
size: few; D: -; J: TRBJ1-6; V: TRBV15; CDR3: CATSRVGPLSSPLHF; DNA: TGTGCCACCAGCAGAGTCGGGCCCTTGAGTTCACCCCTCCACTTT
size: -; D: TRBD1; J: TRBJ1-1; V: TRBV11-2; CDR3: CASSLGLRGRGTEAFF; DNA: TGTGCCAGCAGCTTAGGGCTTAGGGGCAGGGGGACTGAAGCTTTCTTT
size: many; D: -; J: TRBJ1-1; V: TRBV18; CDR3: CASSPAGADTEAFF; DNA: TGTGCCAGCTCACCCGCAGGGGCGGACACTGAAGCTTTCTTT
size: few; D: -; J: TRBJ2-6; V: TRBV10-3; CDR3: CAISVLGATGANVLTF; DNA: TGTGCCATCAGTGTTCTGGGCGCAACCGGGGCCAACGTCCTGACTTTC
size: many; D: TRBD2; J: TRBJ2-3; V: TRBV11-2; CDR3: CASRSGGSSTDTQYF; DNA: TGTGCCAGCAGGAGCGGGGGCTCCAGCACAGATACGCAGTATTTT
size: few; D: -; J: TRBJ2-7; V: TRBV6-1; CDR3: CASSPGTRGLAGEQYF; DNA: TGTGCCAGCAGTCCCGGGACACGGGGACTCGCTGGCGAGCAGTACTTC
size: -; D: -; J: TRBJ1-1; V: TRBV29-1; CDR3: CSVEFTAPNTGAFF; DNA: TGCAGCGTTGAATTTACCGCCCCGAACACTGGAGCTTTCTTT
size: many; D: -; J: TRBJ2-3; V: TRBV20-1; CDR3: CSAGDSTDTQYF; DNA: TGCAGTGCAGGGGACAGCACAGATACGCAGTATTTT
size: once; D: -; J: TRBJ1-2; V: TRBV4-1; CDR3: CASSQDQGIGGYTF; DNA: TGCGCCAGCAGCCAAGATCAGGGAATTGGTGGCTACACCTTC
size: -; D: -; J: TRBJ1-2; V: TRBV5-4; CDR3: CASSSPGLRANYGYTF; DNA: TGTGCCAGCAGCTCGCCGGGGCTGCGGGCTAACTATGGCTACACCTTC
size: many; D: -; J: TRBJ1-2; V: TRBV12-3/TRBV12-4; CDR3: CASSLSGTESYTF; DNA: TGTGCCAGCAGTCTCTCCGGGACGGAGAGCTACACCTTC
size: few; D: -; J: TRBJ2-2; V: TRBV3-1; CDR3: CASSPVPTGELFF; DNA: TGTGCCAGCAGCCCCGTCCCAACCGGGGAGCTGTTTTTT
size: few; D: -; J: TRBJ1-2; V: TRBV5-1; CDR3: CASSSDGLGRYTF; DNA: TGCGCCAGCAGCTCCGACGGGCTCGGGCGCTACACCTTC
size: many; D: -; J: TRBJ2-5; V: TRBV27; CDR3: CASRLTGLGETQYF; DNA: TGTGCCAGCAGATTGACAGGACTAGGCGAGACCCAGTACTTC
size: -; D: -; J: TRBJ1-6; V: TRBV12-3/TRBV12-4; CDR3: CASSRPPDSTRNSPLHF; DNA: TGTGCCAGCAGTCGCCCCCCGGACTCAACTCGCAACTCACCCCTCCACTTT
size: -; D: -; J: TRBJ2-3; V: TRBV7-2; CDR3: CASSLAEGVGDTQYF; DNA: TGTGCCAGCAGCTTAGCGGAAGGGGTCGGAGATACGCAGTATTTT
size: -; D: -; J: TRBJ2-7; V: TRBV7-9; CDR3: CASSSGPGIPYEQYF; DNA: TGTGCCAGCAGCAGCGGGCCAGGAATACCCTACGAGCAGTACTTC
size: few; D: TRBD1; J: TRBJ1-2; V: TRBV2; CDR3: CASRPDRARDTF; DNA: TGTGCCAGCAGGCCCGACAGGGCCCGAGACACCTTC
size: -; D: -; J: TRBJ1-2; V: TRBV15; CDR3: CATSRDLGGAAYGYTF; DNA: TGTGCCACCAGCAGAGATCTGGGGGGCGCCGCCTATGGCTACACCTTC
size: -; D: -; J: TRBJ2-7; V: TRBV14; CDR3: CASSQDSADIEQYF; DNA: TGTGCCAGCAGCCAAGATAGTGCGGACATCGAGCAGTACTTC
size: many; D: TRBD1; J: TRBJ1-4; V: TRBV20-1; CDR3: CSARVDRGGEKLFF; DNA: TGCAGTGCTAGGGTGGACAGAGGGGGCGAAAAACTGTTTTTT
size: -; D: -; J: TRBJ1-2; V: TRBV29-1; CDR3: CSVEGNGYTF; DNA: TGCAGCGTTGAGGGCAATGGCTACACCTTC
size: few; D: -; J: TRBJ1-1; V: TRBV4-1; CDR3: CASNQDGRGVSDFF; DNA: TGCGCCAGCAACCAAGATGGGCGCGGCGTCTCGGACTTCTTT
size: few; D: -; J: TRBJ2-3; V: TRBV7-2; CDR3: CAGSLDGTDTQYF; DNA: TGTGCCGGCAGCTTAGACGGAACAGATACGCAGTATTTT